The next 29 T cell receptor beta chains were all read from a single sample in a study of T cells in localized non-small cell lung cancer. Sequencing was performed with immunoSEQ multiplex PCR; in TCRdb, only in-frame clones are kept and a portion is missing. The profile shows roughly 16,000 clones, approximately 82% of them singletons. Sample: peripheral blood, taken before any cancer treatment. The receptors here all came from a male donor older than 55 with stage III lung adenocarcinoma.

This clone came up a few times. CDR3 sequence: CASSRQGMNTEAFF. DNA of the CDR3: TGCGCCAGCAGCCGACAGGGGATGAACACTGAAGCTTTCTTT. The chain employs TRBV5-1 and TRBJ1-1; 8 bases fit TRBD1. CDR3 length: 14 amino acids. V gave up 4 bases and J gave up 0 bases; unmatched junction bases: 2. Germline V gene data show CDR1 as SGHRS and CDR2 as YFSETQ.

This sequence joins TRBV27 and TRBJ2-7; 8 bases line up with TRBD1. Losses at the gene ends were 5 bases for V and 2 bases for J; bases not matched to a gene: 14. The germline V gene has CDR1 MNHEY and CDR2 SMNVEV (reference sequence). The CDR3 length is 17 residues. CDR3 sequence (DNA): TGTGCCAGCAGTCCGACTCCACCCGGGACAGGACCCTACGAGCAGTACTTC. Its protein is CASSPTPPGTGPYEQYF.

V is TRBV15 and J is TRBJ2-5, with 9 bases matching TRBD1. The CDR3 length is 15 residues. CDR1 and CDR2 (germline): LNHNV, YYDKDF (reference sequence). The ends lost 6 bases at V and 5 bases at J; junction bases unmatched: 10. CDR3 sequence: CATRKGQGVFETQYF. CDR3 in DNA: TGTGCCACCAGGAAGGGACAGGGAGTCTTTGAGACCCAGTACTTC.

This chain links TRBV7-9 with TRBJ2-2; D is tentatively TRBD1 or TRBD2 (6 bases each). The V gene lost 1 base and the J gene lost 5 bases, with 11 bases spanning the gap. The CDR3 consists of 15 residues. The germline gives CDR1 SEHNR, CDR2 FQNEAQ (reference sequence). This chain's CDR3 is CASSLGQGRTGELFF. For the CDR3, the DNA is TGTGCCAGCAGCTTAGGTCAGGGGAGGACCGGGGAGCTGTTTTTT.

The chain combines TRBV28 with TRBJ2-1; 11 nucleotides line up with TRBD2. The ends lost 6 bases at V and 8 bases at J; junction bases unmatched: 3. The CDR3 extends over 13 amino acids. Germline V gene data show CDR1 as MDHEN and CDR2 as SYDVKM. The CDR3 nucleotides read TGTGCCAGCAGGACTAGCGGGGTTTATGAGCAGTTCTTC. Translating it yields CASRTSGVYEQFF.

V gene TRBV2 combines with J gene TRBJ1-1; D possibly corresponds to TRBD1 (5 bases). The germline V gene encodes CDR1 SNHLY and CDR2 FYNNEI. V was pared by 9 bases and J by 0 bases, with 17 bases between. CDR3 length equals 15 residues. This CDR3 reads CASRQSGIMNTEAFF. DNA for the CDR3: TGTGCCAGTCGACAGTCAGGGATAATGAACACTGAAGCTTTCTTT. Drawing the rest from reference TRBV2 and TRBJ1-1, the complete variable domain is EPEVTQTPSHQVTQMGQEVILRCVPISNHLYFYWYRQILGQKVEFLVSFYNNEISEKSEIFDDQFSVERPDGSNFTLKIRSTKLEDSAMYFCASRQSGIMNTEAFFGQGTRLTVV.

This chain connects TRBV5-8 to TRBJ2-6; TRBD2 might be the D (5 bases). This CDR3 contains 14 residues. V lost 4 bases to trimming and J lost 4 bases, with 9 bases between them. Germline V gene data show CDR1 as SGHTS and CDR2 as YDEGEE. The CDR3 loop reads CASSIPGGANVLTF. The CDR3 DNA sequence: TGTGCCAGCAGCATCCCGGGAGGGGCCAACGTCCTGACTTTC.

A word on this clone: At one of its ends the junction is not consistent with the germline gene, which may arise from a read error. The chain carries TRBV27 and TRBJ2-1; 7 positions agree with TRBD1. CDR3 length: 16 amino acids. Germline-derived CDR1 and CDR2 are MNHEY and SMNVEV (reference sequence). The CDR3: CASSLSIMGTVPVLVF. CDR3 coding DNA: TGTGCCAGCAGTTTAAGTATCATGGGGACAGTTCCCGTCTTGGTCTTC.

The rearrangement links TRBV19 to TRBJ2-1; D ambiguous. The germline CDR1 and CDR2 sequences are LNHDA and SQIVND (reference sequence). The CDR3 has 15 amino acids. V lost 2 bases, J lost 6 bases, and 14 bases lay in between. CDR3 sequence: CASSINLGVRNEQFF. The DNA for the CDR3 is TGTGCCAGTAGTATAAATCTCGGAGTTCGCAATGAGCAGTTCTTC.

This chain joins TRBV11-2 and TRBJ1-1; TRBD1 matches at 9 bases. CDR1 and CDR2 (germline): SGHAT, FQNNGV. The CDR3 extends over 15 amino acids. Trimming removed 5 bases from V and 3 bases from J; junction bases left unmatched: 7. The CDR3 DNA reads TGTGCCAGCAGCCGTGGGACAGGGACTTACACTGAAGCTTTCTTT. This translates into CASSRGTGTYTEAFF. The whole variable domain, filled in from reference TRBV11-2 and TRBJ1-1, reads EAGVAQSPRYKIIEKRQSVAFWCNPISGHATLYWYQQILGQGPKLLIQFQNNGVVDDSQLPKDRFSAERLKGVDSTLKIQPAKLEDSAVYLCASSRGTGTYTEAFFGQGTRLTVV.

The chain recombines TRBV4-2 with TRBJ2-1; 12 positions agree with TRBD2. The trim removed 2 bases at V and 4 bases at J, leaving 6 bases unmatched. This CDR3 comprises 17 residues. In germline, CDR1 is LGHNA, CDR2 YNFKEQ. CDR3 protein: CASSQLWTSGEYNEQFF. CDR3 DNA sequence: TGTGCCAGCAGCCAACTGTGGACTAGCGGGGAGTACAATGAGCAGTTCTTC.

This clone turned up a few times. The V call is TRBV5-6, the J call TRBJ2-5; D is unclear. Germline V lookup: CDR1 SGHDT, CDR2 YYEEEE. This CDR3 comprises 11 residues. Deletions cut 3 bases from V and 0 bases from J, with 0 bases between. Written as DNA, the CDR3 is TGTGCCAGCAGCTACCAAGAGACCCAGTACTTC. Protein sequence: CASSYQETQYF.

This chain connects TRBV29-1 to TRBJ1-1, with D possibly being TRBD1 (6 bases). Germline V gives CDR1 SQVTM, CDR2 ANQGSEA. CDR3 size: 13 residues. Trimming shortened V by 6 bases and J by 1 base, and 12 bases separated the two germline ends. The CDR3 DNA reads TGCAGCGTGGATAAAGGGGGGAACACTGAAGCTTTCTTT. Protein: CSVDKGGNTEAFF.

This chain joins TRBV30 and TRBJ2-7; 9 bases agree with TRBD1. The CDR3 has 16 residues. CDR1 is GTSNPN, CDR2 SVGIG, per germline (reference sequence). With V trimmed by 1 base and J by 2 bases, 9 bases remained unmatched. The CDR3 loop is CAWSGTGDLLPYEQYF. CDR3 nucleotides: TGTGCCTGGAGTGGGACAGGGGATTTGCTCCCCTACGAGCAGTACTTC.

The chain links TRBV6-1 to TRBJ1-6, with D perhaps matching TRBD1 (5 bases). The CDR3 has 17 amino acids. Per the germline V gene, CDR1 is MNHNS and CDR2 is SASEGT. V lost 4 bases to trimming and J lost 11 bases, with 24 bases between them. The CDR3 DNA sequence: TGTGCCAGCAGTGGGGGACGGCGCGGCCCCTCGGTGACACCCCTCCACTTT. It specifies CASSGGRRGPSVTPLHF.

The V gene is TRBV18, the J gene TRBJ2-3; D not certain. CDR1 and CDR2 from the germline V gene are KGHSH and LQKENI. Trimming removed 3 bases from V and 5 bases from J, with 3 bases in between. The CDR3 covers 11 residues. CDR3 sequence (DNA): TGTGCCAGCTCACCTGGAGATACGCAGTATTTT. It translates to CASSPGDTQYF. Full variable domain (rest looked up from reference TRBV18 and TRBJ2-3): NAGVMQNPRHLVRRRGQEARLRCSPMKGHSHVYWYRQLPEEGLKFMVYLQKENIIDESGMPKERFSAEFPKEGPSILRIQQVVRGDSAAYFCASSPGDTQYFGPGTRLTVL.

Written as DNA, the CDR3 is TGTGCCAGCAGTGAAAGGGGGTCCTCCTACGAGCAGTACTTC. Translating gives CASSERGSSYEQYF. This chain joins TRBV6-1 and TRBJ2-7; the D gene is possibly TRBD1 (6 bases). The CDR3 sequence is 14 residues long. Germline CDR1 MNHNS, CDR2 SASEGT. The V end lost 2 bases, the J end lost 0 bases, and 8 bases lay between the germline ends.

Only a few counts were recorded for this clone. This rearrangement joins TRBV5-1 to TRBJ2-1; TRBD2 aligns across 11 bases. This CDR3 region has 17 residues. The trim removed 0 bases at V and 0 bases at J, leaving 2 bases unmatched. Looked up from germline, CDR1 is SGHRS and CDR2 is YFSETQ. CDR3 region: CASSLELAGASYNEQFF. The DNA of the CDR3 is TGCGCCAGCAGCTTGGAACTAGCGGGGGCCTCCTACAATGAGCAGTTCTTC.

The rearrangement joins TRBV18 to TRBJ2-5; tentative D call: TRBD1 (6 bases). Germline V CDR1 and CDR2: KGHSH, LQKENI. The CDR3 spans 13 residues. V was clipped by 4 bases and J by 4 bases, with 10 bases between them. The CDR3 coding sequence is TGTGCCAGCTCACTCAGGGGACGAGAGACCCAGTACTTC. The encoded protein is CASSLRGRETQYF.

The rearrangement links TRBV6-1 to TRBJ1-4; possibly TRBD1 for D (5 bases). The CDR3 is made up of 12 amino acids. Trimming shortened V by 6 bases and J by 10 bases, and 12 bases separated the two germline ends. Per germline, CDR1 MNHNS and CDR2 SASEGT. The CDR3 DNA is TGTGCCAGCAGCGCGGGGGGGGTAAAACTGTTTTTT. Its protein product is CASSAGGVKLFF.

The chain uses TRBV18 and TRBJ2-6; unclear D gene. Germline lookup yields CDR1 KGHSH and CDR2 LQKENI. With 6 bases removed from V and 7 bases from J, the gap between germline ends came to 13 bases. The CDR3 has 14 residues. CDR3 sequence: CASSEDRLANVLTF. As DNA, the CDR3 is TGTGCCAGCTCCGAGGACCGGTTAGCCAACGTCCTGACTTTC.

This rearrangement joins TRBV27 to TRBJ1-6, with D possibly being TRBD1 (5 bases). V was pared by 3 bases and J by 5 bases, with 17 bases between. CDR3 length equals 17 residues. From germline, CDR1 is MNHEY and CDR2 SMNVEV (reference sequence). The CDR3 loop reads CASSLDRDGLNNSPLHF. CDR3 coding DNA: TGTGCCAGCAGTTTGGATCGGGACGGACTAAATAATTCACCCCTCCACTTT.

The gene calls are TRBV5-4 and TRBJ2-1; possible D gene TRBD1, 5 bases. CDR3 length: 14 amino acids. Germline CDR1 and CDR2: SGHNT and YYREEE (reference sequence). The germline V and J ends were trimmed by 0 bases and 7 bases, with 11 bases remaining between them. The CDR3, as DNA: TGTGCCAGCAGCTTGGATTGGACACAGAATGAGCAGTTCTTC. It yields the protein CASSLDWTQNEQFF. The full variable domain, its missing parts supplied by reference TRBV5-4 and TRBJ2-1, is ETGVTQSPTHLIKTRGQQVTLRCSSQSGHNTVSWYQQALGQGPQFIFQYYREEENGRGNFPPRFSGLQFPNYSSELNVNALELDDSALYLCASSLDWTQNEQFFGPGTRLTVL.

This clone was picked up one time. J is TRBJ2-1 and V is TRBV9, with D unclear. The CDR3 contains 13 residues. With 2 bases removed from V and 8 bases from J, the gap between germline ends came to 11 bases. Germline V lookup: CDR1 SGDLS, CDR2 YYNGEE. The CDR3 sequence is CASSVLPVDEQFF. The CDR3 DNA reads TGTGCCAGCAGCGTCCTTCCAGTGGATGAGCAGTTCTTC.

The CDR3 is CASSLGTEATNEKLFF. CDR3 coding DNA: TGTGCCAGCAGCTTAGGGACGGAGGCAACTAATGAAAAACTGTTTTTT. The chain couples TRBV7-9 to TRBJ1-4; D not certain. This CDR3 comprises 16 residues. Germline V gene sequence: CDR1 SEHNR, CDR2 FQNEAQ (reference sequence). V lost 1 base and J 0 bases, leaving 9 bases between the germline ends.

The rearrangement uses TRBV12-5 and TRBJ2-1, with 7 nucleotides matching TRBD1. Losses at the gene ends were 9 bases for V and 9 bases for J; bases not matched to a gene: 11. The CDR3 runs to 13 residues. The germline gives CDR1 LGHNT, CDR2 FRNRAP. CDR3 bases: TGTGCTAGCACCGGGACAGACCAAATTGAGCAGTTCTTC. Translation gives CASTGTDQIEQFF.

The chain employs TRBV27 and TRBJ2-1, with D possibly called TRBD1 or TRBD2 (5 bases each). There are 14 residues in the CDR3. Trimming removed 5 bases from V and 8 bases from J, with 16 bases in between. CDR1 MNHEY and CDR2 SMNVEV come from the germline V gene (reference sequence). The CDR3 loop reads CASSARQPRDEQFF. The CDR3 DNA is TGTGCCAGCAGTGCCCGACAGCCGAGGGATGAGCAGTTCTTC.

This rearrangement joins TRBV6-1 to TRBJ1-2; a weak D match, TRBD1 (5 bases). Germline CDR1 is MNHNS and CDR2 is SASEGT. This CDR3 contains 14 residues. V was clipped by 6 bases and J by 0 bases, with 11 bases between them. The CDR3 bases are TGTGCCAGCAGATCCGACAGCGCTAACTATGGCTACACCTTC. Translating it yields CASRSDSANYGYTF.

The chain recombines TRBV28 with TRBJ1-5; D is unresolved. There are 14 residues in the CDR3. Germline lookup yields CDR1 MDHEN and CDR2 SYDVKM. V dropped 6 bases and J dropped 0 bases, with 9 bases sitting between them. CDR3 DNA sequence: TGTGCCAGCAGCCTAATCTATAGCAATCAGCCCCAGCATTTT. Protein: CASSLIYSNQPQHF.